The 9 T cell receptor beta chains given below trace back to one sample, sequenced in a study of response to subunit inactivated influenza vaccine. TCRdb re-called the RT-PCR reads with MiXCR, one entry per CDR3 protein. Here the sample spans around 530,000 distinct CDR3 sequences, roughly 12% being singletons. Sample: PBMCs from blood, taken on the day of vaccination. The receptor set was obtained from a man aged 50 to 60 who received an inactivated influenza vaccine.

The V gene is TRBV3-1, the J gene TRBJ1-5; 7 bases align to TRBD1. CDR3 length: 18 residues. The ends lost 6 bases at V and 2 bases at J; junction bases unmatched: 16. Germline CDR1 reads LGHDT; CDR2 reads YNNKEL (reference sequence). The CDR3 nucleotides are TGTGCCAGCAGGCGAACCTTTGGCGACAGGGCTGGCAATCAGCCCCAGCATTTT. Protein sequence: CASRRTFGDRAGNQPQHF.

This clonotype has a handful of counts. V is TRBV4-3 and J is TRBJ2-3, with D tentatively TRBD2 (6 bases). Germline V gene data show CDR1 as LGHNA and CDR2 as YSLEER. The CDR3 extends over 17 amino acids. Trimming took off 0 bases at V and 2 bases at J, with 15 bases between the two ends. The CDR3 DNA is TGCGCCAGCAGCCAAGATAATGGGCGGGACCTCACAGATACGCAGTATTTT. It specifies CASSQDNGRDLTDTQYF.

This clonotype has a count of ten or more. The rearrangement uses TRBV5-4 and TRBJ2-5; 9 nucleotides line up with TRBD1. The CDR3 runs 15 residues. Germline trimming cut 3 bases from V and 1 base from J; bases unmatched to any gene: 4. Germline values: CDR1 SGHNT, CDR2 YYREEE (reference sequence). CDR3 residues: CASSWGQGPQETQYF. The CDR3 coding sequence is TGTGCCAGCAGCTGGGGACAGGGCCCCCAAGAGACCCAGTACTTC.

This clonotype was seen a few times. This chain uses TRBV11-3 with TRBJ2-7, with D unclear. The CDR3 has 13 amino acids. Germline-derived CDR1 and CDR2 are SGHNT and YENEEA. Trimming shortened V by 0 bases and J by 6 bases, and 9 bases separated the two germline ends. The CDR3 loop reads CASSLDRLSEQYF. The CDR3 bases are TGTGCCAGCAGCTTAGATCGACTTTCCGAGCAGTACTTC.

The chain combines TRBV28 with TRBJ1-2; 8 nucleotides line up with TRBD1. Germline CDR1 and CDR2: MDHEN and SYDVKM. The CDR3 sequence is 16 residues long. Trimming took 5 bases from V and 1 from J; bases not matched to a gene: 9. The chain's CDR3 is CASSTGTGTFNYGYTF. CDR3 sequence (DNA): TGTGCCAGCAGTACCGGGACAGGCACATTTAACTATGGCTACACCTTC.

This clonotype came up many times. The chain employs TRBV10-3 and TRBJ2-2; TRBD1 agrees at 7 bases. There are 17 residues in the CDR3. Germline CDR1 ENHRY, CDR2 SYGVKD. V was clipped by 4 bases and J by 1 base; unmatched bases: 9. The CDR3 DNA reads TGTGCCATCAGTGCCGGGACAGCCCGTCGGAACACCGGGGAGCTGTTTTTT. It is translated as CAISAGTARRNTGELFF.

A few counts support this clonotype. The chain uses TRBV5-1 and TRBJ2-5; 12 bases are shared with TRBD1. The CDR3 totals 16 residues. V lost 4 bases to trimming and J lost 5 bases; unmatched junction nucleotides: 9. Germline values: CDR1 SGHRS, CDR2 YFSETQ. The CDR3 reads CASSKTGTGGAETQYF. CDR3 in DNA: TGCGCCAGCAGCAAAACCGGGACAGGGGGCGCCGAGACCCAGTACTTC.

This clonotype was found a few times. The rearrangement joins TRBV20-1 to TRBJ1-5; TRBD1 matches 7 bases. The V segment lost 3 bases and the J segment 7 bases; nucleotides outside the gene matches: 9. The germline V gene has CDR1 DFQATT and CDR2 SNEGSKA (reference sequence). This CDR3 has 14 residues. The CDR3 sequence is CSASPQGEGQPQHF. The CDR3 DNA follows: TGCAGTGCTAGCCCGCAGGGGGAAGGGCAGCCCCAGCATTTT.

This clonotype was seen ten or more times. The chain has TRBV7-9 and TRBJ2-1, with 7 bases identical to TRBD2. The CDR3 sequence is 16 residues long. Trimming cost V 10 bases and J 1 base; bases outside gene matches: 13. Germline-derived CDR1 and CDR2 are SEHNR and FQNEAQ (reference sequence). The CDR3 sequence is CATLPRGGISYNEQFF. The CDR3, as DNA: TGTGCCACCCTACCTAGGGGAGGGATATCCTACAATGAGCAGTTCTTC.